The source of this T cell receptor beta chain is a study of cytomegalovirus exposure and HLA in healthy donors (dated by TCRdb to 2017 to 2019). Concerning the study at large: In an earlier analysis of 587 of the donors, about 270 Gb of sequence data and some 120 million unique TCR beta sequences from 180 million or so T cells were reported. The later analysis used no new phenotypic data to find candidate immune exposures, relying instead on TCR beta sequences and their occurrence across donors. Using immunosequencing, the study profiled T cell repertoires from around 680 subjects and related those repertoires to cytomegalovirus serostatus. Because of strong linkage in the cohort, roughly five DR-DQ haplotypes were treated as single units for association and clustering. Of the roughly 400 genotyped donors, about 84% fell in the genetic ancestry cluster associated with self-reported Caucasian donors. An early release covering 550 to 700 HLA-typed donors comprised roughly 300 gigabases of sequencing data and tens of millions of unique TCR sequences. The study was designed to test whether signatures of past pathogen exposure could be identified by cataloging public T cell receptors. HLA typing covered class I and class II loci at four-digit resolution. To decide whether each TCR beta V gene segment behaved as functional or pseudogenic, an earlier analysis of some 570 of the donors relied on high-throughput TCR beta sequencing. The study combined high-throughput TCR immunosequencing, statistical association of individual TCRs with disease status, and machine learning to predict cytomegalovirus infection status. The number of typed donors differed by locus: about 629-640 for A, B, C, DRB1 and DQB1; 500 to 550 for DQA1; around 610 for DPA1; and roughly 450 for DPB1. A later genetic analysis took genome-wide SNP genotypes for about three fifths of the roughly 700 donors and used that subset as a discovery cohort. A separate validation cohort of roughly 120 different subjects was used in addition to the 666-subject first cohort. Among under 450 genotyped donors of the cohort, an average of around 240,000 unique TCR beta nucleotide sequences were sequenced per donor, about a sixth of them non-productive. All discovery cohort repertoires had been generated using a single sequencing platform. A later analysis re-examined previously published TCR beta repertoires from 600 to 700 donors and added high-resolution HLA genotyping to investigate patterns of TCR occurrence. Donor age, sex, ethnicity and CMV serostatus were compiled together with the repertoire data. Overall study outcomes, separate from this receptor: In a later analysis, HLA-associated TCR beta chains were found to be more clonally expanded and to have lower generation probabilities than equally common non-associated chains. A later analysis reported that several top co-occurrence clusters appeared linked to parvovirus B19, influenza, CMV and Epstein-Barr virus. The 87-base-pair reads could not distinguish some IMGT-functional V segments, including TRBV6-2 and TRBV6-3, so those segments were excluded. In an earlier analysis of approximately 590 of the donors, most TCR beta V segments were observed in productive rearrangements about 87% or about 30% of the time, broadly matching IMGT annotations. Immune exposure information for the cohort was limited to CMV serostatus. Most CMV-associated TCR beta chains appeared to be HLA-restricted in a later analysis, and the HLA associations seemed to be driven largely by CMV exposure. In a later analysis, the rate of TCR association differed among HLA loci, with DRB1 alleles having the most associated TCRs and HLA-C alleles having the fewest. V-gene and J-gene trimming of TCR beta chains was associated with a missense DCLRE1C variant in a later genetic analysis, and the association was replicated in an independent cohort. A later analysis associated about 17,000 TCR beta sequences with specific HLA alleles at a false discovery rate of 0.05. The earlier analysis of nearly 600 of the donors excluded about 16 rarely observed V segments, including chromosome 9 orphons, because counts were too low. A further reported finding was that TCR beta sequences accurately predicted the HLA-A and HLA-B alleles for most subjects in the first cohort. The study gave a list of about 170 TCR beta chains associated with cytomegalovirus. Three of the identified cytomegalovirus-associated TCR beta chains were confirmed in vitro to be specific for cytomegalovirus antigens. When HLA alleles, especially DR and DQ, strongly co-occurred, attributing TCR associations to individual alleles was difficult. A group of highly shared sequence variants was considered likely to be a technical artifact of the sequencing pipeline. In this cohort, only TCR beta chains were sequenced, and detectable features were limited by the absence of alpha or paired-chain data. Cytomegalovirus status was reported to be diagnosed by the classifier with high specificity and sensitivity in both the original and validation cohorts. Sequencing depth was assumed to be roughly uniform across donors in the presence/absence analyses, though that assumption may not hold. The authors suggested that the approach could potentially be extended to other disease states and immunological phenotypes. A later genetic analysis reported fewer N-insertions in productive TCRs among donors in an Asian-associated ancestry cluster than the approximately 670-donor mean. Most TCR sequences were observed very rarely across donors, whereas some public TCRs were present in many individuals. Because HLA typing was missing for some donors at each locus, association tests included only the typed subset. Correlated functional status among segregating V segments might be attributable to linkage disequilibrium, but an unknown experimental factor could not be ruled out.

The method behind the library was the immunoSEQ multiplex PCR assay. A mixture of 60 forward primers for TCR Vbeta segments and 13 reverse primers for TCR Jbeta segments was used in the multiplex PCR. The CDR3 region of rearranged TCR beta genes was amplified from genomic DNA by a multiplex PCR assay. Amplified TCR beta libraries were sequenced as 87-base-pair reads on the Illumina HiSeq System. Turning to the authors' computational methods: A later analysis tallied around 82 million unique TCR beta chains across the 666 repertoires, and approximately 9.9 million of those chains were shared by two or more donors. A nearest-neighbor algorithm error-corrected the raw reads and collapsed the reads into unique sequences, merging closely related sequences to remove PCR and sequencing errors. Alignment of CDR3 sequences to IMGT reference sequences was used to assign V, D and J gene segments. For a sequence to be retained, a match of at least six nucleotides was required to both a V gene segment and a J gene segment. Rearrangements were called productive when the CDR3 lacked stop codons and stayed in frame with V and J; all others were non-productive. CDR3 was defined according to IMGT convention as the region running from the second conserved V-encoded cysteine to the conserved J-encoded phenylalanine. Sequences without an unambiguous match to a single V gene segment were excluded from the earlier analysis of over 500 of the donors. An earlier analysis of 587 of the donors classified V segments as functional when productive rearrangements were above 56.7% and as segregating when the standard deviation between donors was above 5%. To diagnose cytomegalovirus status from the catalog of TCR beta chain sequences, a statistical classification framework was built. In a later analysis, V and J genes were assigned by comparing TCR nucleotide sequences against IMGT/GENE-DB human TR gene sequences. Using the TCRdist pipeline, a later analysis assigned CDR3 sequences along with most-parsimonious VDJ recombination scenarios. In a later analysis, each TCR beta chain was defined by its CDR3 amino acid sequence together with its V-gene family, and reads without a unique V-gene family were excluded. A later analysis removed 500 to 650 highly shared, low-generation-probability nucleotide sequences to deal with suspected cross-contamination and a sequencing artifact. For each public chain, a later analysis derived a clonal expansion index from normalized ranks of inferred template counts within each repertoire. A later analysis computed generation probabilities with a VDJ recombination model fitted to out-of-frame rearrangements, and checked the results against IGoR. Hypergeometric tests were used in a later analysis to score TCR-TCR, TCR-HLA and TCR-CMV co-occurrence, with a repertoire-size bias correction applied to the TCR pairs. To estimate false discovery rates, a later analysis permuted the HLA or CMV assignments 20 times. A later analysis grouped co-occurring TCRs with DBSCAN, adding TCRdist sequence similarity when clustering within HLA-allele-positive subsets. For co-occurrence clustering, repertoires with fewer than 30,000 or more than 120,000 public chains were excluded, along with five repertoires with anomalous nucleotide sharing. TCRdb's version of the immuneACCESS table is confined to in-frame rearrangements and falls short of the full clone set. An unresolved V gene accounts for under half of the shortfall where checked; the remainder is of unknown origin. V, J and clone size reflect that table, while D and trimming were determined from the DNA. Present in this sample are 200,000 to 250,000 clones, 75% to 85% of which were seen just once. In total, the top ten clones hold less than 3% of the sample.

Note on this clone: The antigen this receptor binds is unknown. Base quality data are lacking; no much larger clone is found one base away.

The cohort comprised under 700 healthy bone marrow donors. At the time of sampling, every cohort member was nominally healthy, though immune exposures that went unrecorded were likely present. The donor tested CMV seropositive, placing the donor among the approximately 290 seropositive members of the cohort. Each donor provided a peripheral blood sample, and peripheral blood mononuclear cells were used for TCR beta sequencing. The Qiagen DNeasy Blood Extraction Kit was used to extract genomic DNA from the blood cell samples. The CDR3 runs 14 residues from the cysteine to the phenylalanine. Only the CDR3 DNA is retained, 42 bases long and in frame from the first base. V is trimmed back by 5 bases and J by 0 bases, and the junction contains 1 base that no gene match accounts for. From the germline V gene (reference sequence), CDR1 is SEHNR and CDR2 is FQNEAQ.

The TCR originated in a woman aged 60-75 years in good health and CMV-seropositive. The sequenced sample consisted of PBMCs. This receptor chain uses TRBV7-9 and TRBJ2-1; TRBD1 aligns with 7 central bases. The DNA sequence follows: TGTGCCAGCAGCCGGGACAGCTCCTACAATGAGCAGTTCTTC. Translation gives CASSRDSSYNEQFF. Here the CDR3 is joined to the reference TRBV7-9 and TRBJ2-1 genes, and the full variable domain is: DTGVSQNPRHKITKRGQNVTFRCDPISEHNRLYWYRQTLGQGPEFLTYFQNEAQLEKSRLLSDRFSAERPKGSFSTLEIQRTEQGDSAMYLCASSRDSSYNEQFFGPGTRLTVL.